This T cell receptor beta chain appears in the sequencing data of a study of shared clonotypes between healthy human individuals. The CDR3 length is 12 residues. Per germline, CDR1 MDHEN and CDR2 SYDVKM. With 2 bases removed from V and 11 bases from J, the gap between germline ends came to 12 bases. Clones were read by immunoSEQ multiplex PCR, and TCRdb kept only the in-frame ones, dropping some. Of about a million clones in the sample, approximately 77% are singletons; the top ten hold more than 0.85%. The sequence derives from a man aged 18 to 35 in good health. Some clones in this sample may be carry-over from other donors' samples. V and J are TRBV28 and TRBJ1-1; the D gene is possibly TRBD1 (5 bases). The sequencing sample was made of memory CD4+ T cells from PBMCs. Subset specified: CD45RA-negative fraction. The CDR3 DNA reads as TGTGCCAGCAGTTTAAGACAGCCGGGGGCTTTCTTT. Its protein product is CASSLRQPGAFF.